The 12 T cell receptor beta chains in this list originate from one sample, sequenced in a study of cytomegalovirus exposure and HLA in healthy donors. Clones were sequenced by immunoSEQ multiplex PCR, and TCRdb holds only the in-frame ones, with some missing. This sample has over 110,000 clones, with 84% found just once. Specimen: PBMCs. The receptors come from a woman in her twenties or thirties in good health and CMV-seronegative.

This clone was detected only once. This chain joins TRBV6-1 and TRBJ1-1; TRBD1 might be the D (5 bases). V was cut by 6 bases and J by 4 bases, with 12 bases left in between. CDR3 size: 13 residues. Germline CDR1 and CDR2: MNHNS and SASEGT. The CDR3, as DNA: TGTGCCAGCAGCGCAGGGATGTTCACTGAAGCTTTCTTT. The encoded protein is CASSAGMFTEAFF.

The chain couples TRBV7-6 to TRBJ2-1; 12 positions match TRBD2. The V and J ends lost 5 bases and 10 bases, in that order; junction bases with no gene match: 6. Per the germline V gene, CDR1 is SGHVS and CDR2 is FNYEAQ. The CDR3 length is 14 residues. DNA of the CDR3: TGTGCCAGCAGCGCTGACACTAGCGGGGGGGAGCAGTTCTTC. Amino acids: CASSADTSGGEQFF.

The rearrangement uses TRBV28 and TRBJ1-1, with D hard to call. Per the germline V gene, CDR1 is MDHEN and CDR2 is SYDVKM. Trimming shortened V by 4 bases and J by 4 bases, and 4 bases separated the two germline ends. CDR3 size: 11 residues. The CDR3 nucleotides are TGTGCCAGCAGTTCCCTCACTGAAGCTTTCTTT. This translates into CASSSLTEAFF. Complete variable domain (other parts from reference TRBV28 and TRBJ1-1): DVKVTQSSRYLVKRTGEKVFLECVQDMDHENMFWYRQDPGLGLRLIYFSYDVKMKEKGDIPEGYSVSREKKERFSLILESASTNQTSMYLCASSSLTEAFFGQGTRLTVV.

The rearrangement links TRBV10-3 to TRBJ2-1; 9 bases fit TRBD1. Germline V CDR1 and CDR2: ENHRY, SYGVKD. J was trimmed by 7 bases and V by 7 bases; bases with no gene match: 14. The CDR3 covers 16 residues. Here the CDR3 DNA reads TGTGCCATCACCAGAGCACAGGGGGCGCAAGGTAATGAGCAGTTCTTC. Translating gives CAITRAQGAQGNEQFF.

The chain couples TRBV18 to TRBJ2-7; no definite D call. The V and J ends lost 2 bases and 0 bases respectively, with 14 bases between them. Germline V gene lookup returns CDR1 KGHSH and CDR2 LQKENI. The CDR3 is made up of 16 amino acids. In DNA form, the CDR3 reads TGTGCCAGCTCACCAAAGATCCACGAGAGCTCCTACGAGCAGTACTTC. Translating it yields CASSPKIHESSYEQYF.

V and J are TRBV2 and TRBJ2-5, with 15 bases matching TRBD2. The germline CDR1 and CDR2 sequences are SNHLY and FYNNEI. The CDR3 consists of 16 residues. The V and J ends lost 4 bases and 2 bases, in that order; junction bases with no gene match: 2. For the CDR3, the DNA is TGTGCCAGCAGTGGGACTAGCGGGGGGGTTCAAGAGACCCAGTACTTC. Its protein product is CASSGTSGGVQETQYF. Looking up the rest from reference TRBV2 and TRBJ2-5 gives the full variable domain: EPEVTQTPSHQVTQMGQEVILRCVPISNHLYFYWYRQILGQKVEFLVSFYNNEISEKSEIFDDQFSVERPDGSNFTLKIRSTKLEDSAMYFCASSGTSGGVQETQYFGPGTRLLVL.

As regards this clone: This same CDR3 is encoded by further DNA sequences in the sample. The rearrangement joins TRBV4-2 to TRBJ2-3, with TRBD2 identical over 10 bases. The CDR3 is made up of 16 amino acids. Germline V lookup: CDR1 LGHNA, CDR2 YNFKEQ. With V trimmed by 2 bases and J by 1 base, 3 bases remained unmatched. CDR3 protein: CASSQLSGGGTDTQYF. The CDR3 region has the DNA TGTGCCAGCAGCCAACTCAGCGGGGGGGGCACAGATACGCAGTATTTT.

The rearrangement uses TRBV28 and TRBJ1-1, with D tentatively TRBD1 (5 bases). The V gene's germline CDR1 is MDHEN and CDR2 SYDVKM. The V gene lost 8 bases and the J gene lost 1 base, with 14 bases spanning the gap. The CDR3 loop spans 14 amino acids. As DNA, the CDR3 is TGTGCCAGCGTCGCTCGAAGGGGGAACACTGAAGCTTTCTTT. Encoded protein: CASVARRGNTEAFF.

The CDR3 sequence is CASSLRGASRASSGNTIYF. Here the CDR3 DNA reads TGTGCCAGCAGCTTGCGCGGGGCCAGTCGGGCTAGCTCTGGAAACACCATATATTTT. The chain carries TRBV5-5 and TRBJ1-3, with TRBD1 as a possible D gene (5 bases). The CDR3 extends over 19 amino acids. The V end lost 1 base, the J end lost 0 bases, and 20 bases lay between the germline ends. In germline, CDR1 is SGHKS, CDR2 YYEKEE (reference sequence).

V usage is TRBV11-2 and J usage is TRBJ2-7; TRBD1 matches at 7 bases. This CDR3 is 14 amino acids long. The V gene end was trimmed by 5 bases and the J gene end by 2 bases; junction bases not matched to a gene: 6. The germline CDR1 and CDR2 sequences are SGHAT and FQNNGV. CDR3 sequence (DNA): TGTGCCAGCAGCAACCGGGACAGTACCTACGAGCAGTACTTC. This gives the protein CASSNRDSTYEQYF. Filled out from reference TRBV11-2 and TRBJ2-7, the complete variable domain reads EAGVAQSPRYKIIEKRQSVAFWCNPISGHATLYWYQQILGQGPKLLIQFQNNGVVDDSQLPKDRFSAERLKGVDSTLKIQPAKLEDSAVYLCASSNRDSTYEQYFGPGTRLTVT.

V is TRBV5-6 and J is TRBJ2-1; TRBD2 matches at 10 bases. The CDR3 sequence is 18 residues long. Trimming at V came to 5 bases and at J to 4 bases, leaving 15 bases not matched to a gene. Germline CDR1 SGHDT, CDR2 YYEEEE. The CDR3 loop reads CASRLGKRGGLTYNEQFF. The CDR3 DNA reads TGTGCCAGCAGGCTTGGGAAGCGGGGGGGACTTACATACAATGAGCAGTTCTTC.

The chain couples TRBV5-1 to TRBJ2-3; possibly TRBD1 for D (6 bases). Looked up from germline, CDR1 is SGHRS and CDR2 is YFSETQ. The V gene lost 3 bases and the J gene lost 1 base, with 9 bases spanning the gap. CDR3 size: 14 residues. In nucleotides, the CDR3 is TGCGCCAGCAGCTCGAACAGGGGCACAGATACGCAGTATTTT. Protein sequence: CASSSNRGTDTQYF.